The 2 T cell receptor beta chains reported below all come from one sample, sequenced in a study of T cell changes during pregnancy in multiple sclerosis. Clones were sequenced by immunoSEQ multiplex PCR, and TCRdb holds only the in-frame ones, with some missing. The sample has under 95,000 clones; approximately 93% are singletons. The specimen comprised peripheral blood, sampled in the second trimester of pregnancy. The receptors derive from a female donor in good health, enrolled as a control in a pregnancy study.

CDR3 nucleotide sequence: TGTGCCAGCTCAGTGGACAGGGGCAACACTGAAGCTTTCTTT. Amino acids: CASSVDRGNTEAFF. This chain joins TRBV18 and TRBJ1-1; 9 bases line up with TRBD1. The CDR3 extends over 14 amino acids. The germline V gene has CDR1 KGHSH and CDR2 LQKENI. Trimming cost V 5 bases and J 2 bases; bases outside gene matches: 3.

The chain uses TRBV28 and TRBJ1-1; 12 nucleotides match TRBD1. Trimming cost V 4 bases and J 3 bases; bases outside gene matches: 9. CDR1 MDHEN and CDR2 SYDVKM come from the germline V gene. The CDR3 loop spans 17 amino acids. The CDR3 reads CASSSGQGASRDTEAFF. The CDR3 region has the DNA TGTGCCAGCAGTTCGGGACAGGGGGCTTCCCGGGACACTGAAGCTTTCTTT.